These T cell receptor beta chains were read from a single sample in a study of T cell repertoires in cytomegalovirus infection. TCRdb recomputed calls from the reads with MiXCR, one row per CDR3 protein. This sample has about 310,000 distinct CDR3 sequences, with roughly 17% found just once. The sequenced sample consisted of PBMCs. These receptors all come from a human donor in good health (CMV status not recorded). Some clones in this sample may be carry-over from other donors' samples. The CDR3 runs from the conserved cysteine through the conserved F or W. Fields, in order: clone size, V gene, J gene, D gene, CDR3 protein, CDR3 DNA. A D gene is named only where the DNA matches it firmly. Clone size is stated in some rows and not others, as once, few, many or a class when expanded.

few,TRBV6-2/TRBV6-3,TRBJ2-1,.,CASSYRLPSYNEQFF,TGTGCCAGCAGTTACCGCCTGCCCTCCTACAATGAGCAGTTCTTC
.,TRBV7-9,TRBJ1-1,.,CASSRGDTGNTEAFF,TGTGCCAGCAGCCGAGGGGACACGGGGAACACTGAAGCTTTCTTT
.,TRBV20-1,TRBJ2-7,.,CSARLSAEDEQYF,TGCAGTGCTAGACTGTCGGCGGAGGACGAGCAGTACTTC
many,TRBV7-7,TRBJ2-5,.,CASSLAFGSRETQYF,TGTGCTAGCAGCTTAGCTTTTGGGAGTCGGGAGACCCAGTACTTC
few,TRBV12-3/TRBV12-4,TRBJ1-5,TRBD1,CASRSGTGPQPQHF,TGTGCCAGCAGGTCCGGGACAGGCCCTCAGCCCCAGCATTTT
few,TRBV12-3/TRBV12-4,TRBJ1-2,.,CASSSSGQGLSGYTF,.
few,TRBV28,TRBJ1-4,.,CASSLRRVGRRATNEKLFF,TGTGCCAGCAGTTTAAGAAGGGTCGGACGGCGAGCAACTAATGAAAAACTGTTTTTT
few,TRBV28,TRBJ2-1,TRBD1,CASSTLGTGTLNEQFF,TGTGCCAGCAGCACGCTAGGGACAGGGACTTTAAATGAGCAGTTCTTC
many,TRBV12-3/TRBV12-4,TRBJ2-1,.,CASATVSYNEQFF,TGTGCCAGCGCGACGGTTTCCTACAATGAGCAGTTCTTC
many,TRBV7-3,TRBJ2-4,.,CASSPGPGGGKNIQYF,TGTGCCAGCAGCCCTGGACCCGGAGGTGGCAAAAACATTCAGTACTTC
many,TRBV7-2,TRBJ2-7,.,CASSLEPDLSAYEQYF,TGTGCCAGCAGCTTAGAACCGGACCTTTCGGCTTACGAGCAGTACTTC
few,TRBV9,TRBJ2-3,TRBD2,CASSVAAGASDTQYF,TGTGCCAGCAGCGTAGCAGCGGGGGCGTCGGATACGCAGTATTTT
.,TRBV7-2,TRBJ2-5,.,CASILNGGTVWQETQYF,TGTGCCAGCATCTTAAACGGAGGGACAGTATGGCAAGAGACCCAGTACTTC